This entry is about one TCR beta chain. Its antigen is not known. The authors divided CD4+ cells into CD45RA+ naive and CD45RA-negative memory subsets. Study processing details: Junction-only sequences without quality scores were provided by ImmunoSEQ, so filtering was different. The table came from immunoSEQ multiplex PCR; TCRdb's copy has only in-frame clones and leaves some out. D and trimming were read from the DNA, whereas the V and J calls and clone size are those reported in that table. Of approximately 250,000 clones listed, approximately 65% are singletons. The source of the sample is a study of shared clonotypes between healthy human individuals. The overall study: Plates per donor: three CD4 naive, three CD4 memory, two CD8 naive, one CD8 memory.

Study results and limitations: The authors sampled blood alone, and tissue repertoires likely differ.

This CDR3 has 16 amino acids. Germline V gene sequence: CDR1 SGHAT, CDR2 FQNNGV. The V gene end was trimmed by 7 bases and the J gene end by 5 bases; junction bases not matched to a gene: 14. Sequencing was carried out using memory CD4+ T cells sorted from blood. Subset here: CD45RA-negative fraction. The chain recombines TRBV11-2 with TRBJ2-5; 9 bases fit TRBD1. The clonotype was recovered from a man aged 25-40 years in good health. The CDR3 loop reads CASTGQGGLGVETQYF. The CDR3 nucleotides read TGTGCCAGCACGGGACAGGGTGGGTTGGGTGTCGAGACCCAGTACTTC.